This passage covers 31 T cell receptor beta chains from one sample sequenced in a study of blood T cell repertoires in COVID-19. Sequencing was performed with immunoSEQ multiplex PCR; in TCRdb, only in-frame clones are kept and a portion is missing. The sample contains under 200,000 clones, around four fifths of which appear only once. Source material: peripheral blood. The receptors were sampled from a woman older than 75 with COVID-19, enrolled during active disease.

The chain couples TRBV5-8 to TRBJ2-5; perhaps TRBD2 as D (6 bases). The CDR3 length is 14 residues. Trimming took 4 bases from V and 2 from J, leaving 12 bases between them. Germline CDR1 and CDR2: SGHTS and YDEGEE. The CDR3 nucleotides are TGTGCCAGCAGCCGGAGGGGCCCACAAGAGACCCAGTACTTC. Protein sequence: CASSRRGPQETQYF.

The chain joins TRBV3-1 (or the pseudogene TRBV3-2) to TRBJ2-2; D remains ambiguous. The V and J ends lost 1 base and 4 bases respectively, with 10 bases between them. The V gene's germline CDR1 is LGHDT and CDR2 YNNKEL (reference sequence). The CDR3 covers 15 residues. The CDR3 sequence is CASSQVGSSTGELFF. In DNA, the CDR3 is TGTGCCAGCAGCCAAGTGGGCAGTAGCACCGGGGAGCTGTTTTTT.

This clone was observed once. The chain links TRBV7-9 to TRBJ2-5, with D perhaps matching TRBD2 (5 bases). CDR1 SEHNR and CDR2 FQNEAQ come from the germline V gene (reference sequence). This CDR3 contains 13 residues. Trimming took 5 bases from V and 1 from J, leaving 8 bases between them. Written as DNA, the CDR3 is TGTGCCAGCAGCATGAGCGGCCAAGAGACCCAGTACTTC. Protein: CASSMSGQETQYF.

V is TRBV2 and J is TRBJ1-4; maybe TRBD1 (6 bases). The V and J ends lost 3 bases and 8 bases respectively, with 10 bases between them. In germline, CDR1 is SNHLY, CDR2 FYNNEI. The CDR3 has 13 amino acids. This CDR3 is CASSDETGEKLFF. DNA of the CDR3: TGTGCCAGCAGTGACGAGACAGGCGAAAAACTGTTTTTT.

This clone showed up just once. This chain joins TRBV5-6 and TRBJ2-1, with a possible D match to TRBD1 (6 bases). Germline CDR1 is SGHDT and CDR2 is YYEEEE. The ends were cut back, 5 bases at V and 9 bases at J, with 12 bases in the middle. The CDR3 extends over 12 amino acids. CDR3 sequence reads: CASRRTAGEQFF. CDR3 coding DNA: TGTGCCAGCAGGAGGACAGCTGGTGAGCAGTTCTTC.

V gene TRBV10-3 combines with J gene TRBJ1-3, with D unclear. V was shortened by 1 base and J by 7 bases, with 8 bases between the two germline ends. Germline CDR1 is ENHRY and CDR2 is SYGVKD. CDR3 length: 13 residues. The CDR3 DNA sequence: TGTGCCATCAGTGAGTTCAGGCCGAACACCATATATTTT. Amino acids: CAISEFRPNTIYF.

This clone appeared many times. Here the CDR3 reads CASSLVQGGNYGYTF. The CDR3 region has the DNA TGTGCCAGCAGCTTGGTACAGGGCGGTAACTATGGCTACACCTTC. This chain connects TRBV5-4 to TRBJ1-2, with D tentatively TRBD1 (6 bases). Trimming took off 0 bases at V and 1 base at J, with 10 bases between the two ends. The V gene's germline CDR1 is SGHNT and CDR2 YYREEE (reference sequence). There are 15 residues in the CDR3.

This chain joins TRBV7-2 and TRBJ2-5; 8 bases fit TRBD2. This CDR3 has 15 amino acids. V lost 4 bases, J lost 7 bases, and 11 bases stayed unmatched. In germline, CDR1 is SGHTA, CDR2 FQGNSA. CDR3 DNA: TGTGCCAGCAGCTCCAGCGGGGGCCGGCTGGGGACCCAGTACTTC. It translates to CASSSSGGRLGTQYF.

V gene TRBV27 combines with J gene TRBJ1-3; TRBD1 matches at 8 bases. Germline V lookup: CDR1 MNHEY, CDR2 SMNVEV (reference sequence). The V segment lost 5 bases and the J segment 2 bases; nucleotides outside the gene matches: 11. The CDR3 spans 17 residues. As DNA, the CDR3 is TGTGCCAGCAGTCCCAGCCTGACAGGGGTCACTGGAAACACCATATATTTT. It encodes CASSPSLTGVTGNTIYF.

V is TRBV27 and J is TRBJ2-7; TRBD2 agrees at 11 bases. The trim removed 6 bases at V and 2 bases at J, leaving 18 bases unmatched. CDR3 length: 19 amino acids. Germline V gene sequence: CDR1 MNHEY, CDR2 SMNVEV (reference sequence). The CDR3 spells CASRNVQGWGSGRAYEQYF. As DNA, the CDR3 is TGTGCCAGCAGAAACGTACAGGGATGGGGTAGCGGGAGGGCCTACGAGCAGTACTTC.

The chain is built from TRBV6-5 and TRBJ2-6; tentative D call: TRBD2 (6 bases). Trimming removed 7 bases from V and 8 bases from J, with 9 bases in between. The CDR3 has 12 amino acids. The V gene's germline CDR1 is MNHEY and CDR2 SVGAGI. Here the CDR3 DNA reads TGTGCCAGCACGCGGGAAACCAACGTCCTGACTTTC. This codes for CASTRETNVLTF.

The V and J genes are TRBV5-1 and TRBJ1-3; D not resolved. V was trimmed by 0 bases and J by 1 base, leaving 5 bases between them. Germline values: CDR1 SGHRS, CDR2 YFSETQ. The CDR3 is 14 residues long. The CDR3 loop is CASSLASSGNTIYF. DNA of the CDR3: TGCGCCAGCAGCTTGGCCAGTTCTGGAAACACCATATATTTT.

The chain is built from TRBV3-1 (or the pseudogene TRBV3-2) and TRBJ2-7; 7 bases line up with TRBD1. The CDR3 has 17 residues. Germline V lookup: CDR1 LGHDT, CDR2 YNNKEL (reference sequence). V lost 0 bases and J lost 0; bases outside the gene matches: 8. CDR3 protein: CASSQDVRQGTSYEQYF. CDR3 bases: TGTGCCAGCAGCCAAGACGTGCGACAGGGTACCTCCTACGAGCAGTACTTC.

In nucleotides, the CDR3 is TGTGCCAGCAGCTGGGACAGGCGACAGTTCTTC. As protein: CASSWDRRQFF. The chain recombines TRBV12-3 or TRBV12-4 with TRBJ2-1; 8 bases agree with TRBD1. The CDR3 contains 11 residues. The trim removed 6 bases at V and 13 bases at J, leaving 5 bases unmatched.

This chain links TRBV5-1 with TRBJ1-3; 7 bases align to TRBD1. The CDR3 has 16 residues. V lost 4 bases, J lost 3 bases, and 10 bases stayed unmatched. Germline CDR1 SGHRS, CDR2 YFSETQ. The CDR3: CASSNDMTGSGNTIYF. In DNA form, the CDR3 reads TGCGCCAGCAGCAACGACATGACAGGGAGTGGAAACACCATATATTTT.

The V gene is TRBV6-1, the J gene TRBJ1-5; D unclear. The CDR3 extends over 14 amino acids. V was trimmed by 3 bases and J by 2 bases, leaving 8 bases between them. The V gene's germline CDR1 is MNHNS and CDR2 SASEGT. In DNA form, the CDR3 reads TGTGCCAGCAGTGACCGGCGGGGCAATCAGCCCCAGCATTTT. Its translation is CASSDRRGNQPQHF.

This chain uses TRBV11-2 with TRBJ1-5; perhaps TRBD1 as D (6 bases). The V end was cut by 5 bases, the J end by 5 bases, with 16 bases between. CDR1 and CDR2 from the germline V gene are SGHAT and FQNNGV. The CDR3 consists of 15 residues. CDR3: CASSVRGGLHQPQHF. For the CDR3, the DNA is TGTGCCAGCAGCGTGAGGGGGGGGCTCCATCAGCCCCAGCATTTT.

CDR3 in amino acids: CASRDRSTRDSTNSGANVLTF. The CDR3 DNA reads TGCGCCAGCAGAGATCGGTCAACCCGGGACAGCACGAACTCTGGGGCCAACGTCCTGACTTTC. This rearrangement joins TRBV5-1 to TRBJ2-6, with 7 bases aligning to TRBD1. The V segment lost 5 bases and the J segment 0 bases; nucleotides outside the gene matches: 20. Germline V lookup: CDR1 SGHRS, CDR2 YFSETQ. The CDR3 has 21 amino acids.

V usage is TRBV29-1 and J usage is TRBJ1-2, with a tentative D call TRBD1 (6 bases). CDR1 SQVTM and CDR2 ANQGSEA come from the germline V gene. Between the trimmed V and J ends, which lost 7 bases and 8 bases, there was a span of 17 bases. This CDR3 is 12 amino acids long. DNA of the CDR3: TGCAGCGCCACCTCAGGGGCTGGGGGCTACACCTTC. Protein product: CSATSGAGGYTF.

The gene calls are TRBV5-6 and TRBJ2-7, with D possibly matching TRBD2 (5 bases). Per germline, CDR1 SGHDT and CDR2 YYEEEE. Trimming cost V 1 base and J 2 bases, with 10 bases left between them. The CDR3 extends over 14 amino acids. The CDR3 is CASSLQRYPYEQYF. The CDR3 DNA reads as TGTGCCAGCAGCTTGCAGCGGTACCCCTACGAGCAGTACTTC.

This chain links TRBV20-1 with TRBJ2-5, with D possibly TRBD2 on 6 matching bases. Germline assignment: CDR1 DFQATT and CDR2 SNEGSKA (reference sequence). The V gene lost 5 bases and the J gene lost 3 bases, with 7 bases spanning the gap. The CDR3 spans 11 residues. This CDR3 reads CSAWREETQYF. In DNA, the CDR3 is TGCAGTGCTTGGAGGGAAGAGACCCAGTACTTC.

The chain combines TRBV15 with TRBJ1-2, with TRBD1 matching 8 bases. Germline V gene sequence: CDR1 LNHNV, CDR2 YYDKDF (reference sequence). The CDR3 extends over 15 amino acids. Trimming at V came to 0 bases and at J to 4 bases, leaving 4 bases not matched to a gene. This chain's CDR3 is CATSRDRTGSYGYTF. The CDR3 DNA sequence: TGTGCCACCAGCAGAGACCGGACAGGGAGCTATGGCTACACCTTC.

This clone was picked up one time. The gene calls are TRBV7-8 and TRBJ2-6; the D gene is possibly TRBD1 (6 bases). Germline V gene lookup returns CDR1 SGHVS and CDR2 FQNEAQ. The CDR3 length is 16 residues. V lost 5 bases and J lost 0, with 11 bases in between. The chain's CDR3 is CASSDRTASGANVLTF. CDR3 coding DNA: TGTGCCAGCAGCGATCGGACAGCCTCTGGGGCCAACGTCCTGACTTTC.

This clone was seen repeatedly, ten times or more. This chain joins TRBV15 and TRBJ2-1; 14 positions agree with TRBD2. V trimming: 8 bases; J trimming: 8 bases; junction bases outside the gene matches: 8. Germline V gene data show CDR1 as LNHNV and CDR2 as YYDKDF (reference sequence). The CDR3 covers 15 residues. The CDR3 DNA follows: TGTGCCACCGGTCGGGGACTAGCGGGGGCATATGAGCAGTTCTTC. Amino acids: CATGRGLAGAYEQFF. The whole variable domain, filled in from reference TRBV15 and TRBJ2-1, reads DAMVIQNPRYQVTQFGKPVTLSCSQTLNHNVMYWYQQKSSQAPKLLFHYYDKDFNNEADTPDNFQSRRPNTSFCFLDIRSPGLGDTAMYLCATGRGLAGAYEQFFGPGTRLTVL.

The chain recombines TRBV2 with TRBJ1-5; D gene uncertain. Germline V gene data show CDR1 as SNHLY and CDR2 as FYNNEI. The CDR3 extends over 14 amino acids. V was shortened by 3 bases and J by 7 bases, with 13 bases between the two germline ends. The DNA of the CDR3 is TGTGCCAGCAGTGATTTGGGCAGTCGGCAGCCCCAGCATTTT. It is translated as CASSDLGSRQPQHF.

This clone was seen just once. The V gene is TRBV21-1, the J gene TRBJ1-1; TRBD1 reflects the table's D call only, with no check against the DNA. TRBV21-1 is recorded as a pseudogene. The CDR3 consists of 16 residues. The CDR3 loop is CASSKQGDRVGTEAFF. CDR3 coding DNA: TGTGCCAGCAGCAAACAGGGGGACAGGGTTGGAACTGAAGCTTTCTTT.

The rearrangement links TRBV28 to TRBJ1-5, with TRBD1 matching 9 bases. Germline CDR1 reads MDHEN; CDR2 reads SYDVKM. This CDR3 region has 19 residues. After removal of 6 bases from V and 0 bases from J, the junction contained 15 bases not matched to a gene. Written as DNA, the CDR3 is TGTGCCAGCAGGTCGACAGGGGGGGCAGGGCTTATTAGCAATCAGCCCCAGCATTTT. It specifies CASRSTGGAGLISNQPQHF.

This chain uses TRBV18 with TRBJ1-2; TRBD1 is a possible D gene (5 bases). This CDR3 region has 14 residues. Germline CDR1 KGHSH, CDR2 LQKENI. V was clipped by 2 bases and J by 4 bases, with 11 bases between them. DNA for the CDR3: TGTGCCAGCTCACCAACGCCAGGGCTCTATGGCTACACCTTC. Translated: CASSPTPGLYGYTF.

V gene TRBV14 combines with J gene TRBJ1-1, with a possible D match to TRBD1 (5 bases). This CDR3 contains 15 residues. Trimming stripped 0 bases from V and 0 bases from J, with 8 bases between. CDR1 and CDR2 (germline): SGHDN, FVKESK. The CDR3 is CASSQEEGMNTEAFF. The DNA for the CDR3 is TGTGCCAGCAGCCAAGAGGAGGGGATGAACACTGAAGCTTTCTTT.

The rearrangement joins TRBV29-1 to TRBJ1-2; tentative D call: TRBD1 (5 bases). V was cut by 3 bases and J by 0 bases, with 11 bases left in between. Germline V lookup: CDR1 SQVTM, CDR2 ANQGSEA. This CDR3 region has 14 residues. CDR3 DNA: TGCAGCGTTGAGGGCGGGACGGCTAACTATGGCTACACCTTC. Protein sequence: CSVEGGTANYGYTF.

The V and J genes are TRBV7-2 and TRBJ1-4, with 11 bases lining up with TRBD1. Losses at the gene ends were 5 bases for V and 8 bases for J; bases not matched to a gene: 7. Germline assignment: CDR1 SGHTA and CDR2 FQGNSA. This CDR3 spans 15 amino acids. In DNA form, the CDR3 reads TGTGCCAGCAGCCTCTCCGGGACAGGGGGGGAAAAACTGTTTTTT. It is translated as CASSLSGTGGEKLFF.